A selection of T cell receptor beta chains follows, all from one sample in a study of a mutant IDH1 vaccine in newly diagnosed glioma. This table comes from immunoSEQ multiplex PCR, and its TCRdb copy is limited to in-frame clones, with some not included. The sample lists roughly 38,000 clones, under 80% occurring once. Their target antigens are unknown. Sequenced here: PBMCs, sampled from a glioma patient whose treatment included an IDH1 peptide vaccine. The receptors were sampled from a woman aged 40-49 years with glioma. Some clones in this sample may be carry-over from other donors' samples. Each CDR3 is given with its conserved first and last residue. D genes are given only for firm matches.

- | TRBV5-4 | CASSHLRGEQYF
TRBD1 | TRBV5-6 | CASSGPGTGEYGYTF
TRBD2 | TRBV6-5 | CASSLSGLVRDEQFF
- | TRBV28 | CATQAPNQPQHF
- | TRBV25-1 | CASSHVPGGTEAFF
- | TRBV7-3 | CASSSGSAAYAEAFF
- | TRBV7-9 | CASSRGDFNQPQHF
- | TRBV15 | CATSRTRERELFF
- | TRBV2 | CASKAGLNTGELFF
TRBD2 | TRBV6-6 | CASKNGGGPTEETQYF
- | TRBV10-3 | CAISPRREEAEKLFF
TRBD1 | TRBV29-1 | CSGGTGGVETQYF
TRBD2 | TRBV7-6 | CASSKWTSENTDTQYF
- | TRBV6-6 | CASSYSKGTGELFF
TRBD1 | TRBV4-2 | CASSPRDRGATSTDTQYF
TRBD2 | TRBV19 | CASSTTSGSSYEQYF
TRBD2 | TRBV6-5 | CASSYFSRRGNTQYF
- | TRBV28 | CASATRYDSYGYTF
- | TRBV7-6 | CASSLSENYGYTF
- | TRBV6-5 | CASSPGTVINYGYTF
- | TRBV2 | CASRGGRGLFEQYF
TRBD1 | TRBV10-3 | CAISEQGYQETQYF
- | TRBV6-6 | CASSPSPYEQYF
- | TRBV9 | CASSDHRVGLGSGANVLTF
- | TRBV7-2 | CASSSETPTGNYGYTF
TRBD1 | TRBV27 | CASKDRGLAKNIQYF
- | TRBV7-7 | CASSLIEETQYF
TRBD2 | TRBV6-6 | CASSYYSGRAGELFF
- | TRBV6-6 | CASSYTSYYEQYF
- | TRBV6-6 | CASSPLPGPQHF
- | TRBV6-5 | CASRKGYEQYF